This entry concerns a single T cell receptor beta chain. Its antigen remains unidentified. The sample belongs to a study of CD8 T cells in ankylosing spondylitis. General study findings and limits: Apparently characteristic of ankylosing spondylitis blood was a TCR beta motif (about eight highly homologous variants). Disease-linked clones had a CD8+ phenotype and relatively low frequency in peripheral blood. Earlier reports found some motif variants in synovial fluid and blood in reactive arthritis.

The germline V gene encodes CDR1 DFQATT and CDR2 SNEGSKA (reference sequence). Trimming removed 8 bases from V and 7 bases from J, with 14 bases in between. The CDR3 is made up of 11 amino acids. Generation of TCR beta libraries employed quantitative 5'-RACE incorporating molecular barcodes. TCRdb analysed the 5' RACE reads with MiXCR anew, one entry per CDR3 protein. The data hold 220,000 or so distinct CDR3 sequences, with approximately 16% observed a single time. The receptor was isolated from a male donor with ankylosing spondylitis. This chain joins TRBV20-1 and TRBJ2-5; possibly TRBD1 or TRBD2 for D (5 bases each). Sample: blood, either unsorted or a sorted T cell fraction (not recorded which). This CDR3 is CSQTEGRTQYF. Here the CDR3 DNA reads TGCAGTCAGACTGAGGGGAGGACCCAGTACTTC.